Listed below are T cell receptor beta chains from one sample, sequenced in a study of T cell responses to AZD1222 COVID-19 vaccine. Assay: immunoSEQ multiplex PCR; the TCRdb copy retains only in-frame clones and omits some. The sample yields some 130,000 clones, about 90% seen once. The input for sequencing was peripheral blood, taken on day 0 of AZD1222 vaccination. All receptors come from an adult in good health. Both conserved end residues are part of each CDR3. Each record gives: V gene, J gene, clone size, D gene, CDR3 DNA, CDR3 protein. The D gene is left open where the match is weak. The size entry is marked missing in some rows and otherwise reads once, few, many or a size class.

TRBV9,TRBJ2-1,.,.,TGTGCCAGCAGTGGACAGCAAAATGTTCCCTACAATGAGCAGTTCTTC,CASSGQQNVPYNEQFF
TRBV7-2,TRBJ1-2,.,.,TGTGCCAGCAGCCCAGGACAATTATACTATGGCTACACCTTC,CASSPGQLYYGYTF
TRBV19,TRBJ1-2,.,TRBD1,TGTGCCAGTAGTACAGGGACAGGGGCAAGTGGGTTAGCTAACTATGGCTACACCTTC,CASSTGTGASGLANYGYTF
TRBV3-1/TRBV3-2,TRBJ1-2,.,.,TGTGCCAGCAGCCAAGAGCAGCCAGAGGTCACCTTC,CASSQEQPEVTF
TRBV4-3,TRBJ1-1,.,.,TGCGCCAGCAGCCAAGATTCGGTAGGCTTAAACACTGAAGCTTTCTTT,CASSQDSVGLNTEAFF
TRBV4-1,TRBJ2-5,.,.,TGCGCCAGCAGTCTCGGTGAGACCCAGTACTTC,CASSLGETQYF
TRBV6-5,TRBJ1-5,.,.,TGTGCCAGCACAAGGGCAGGGGCGGATCAGCCCCAGCATTTT,CASTRAGADQPQHF
TRBV27,TRBJ1-2,few,.,TGTGCCAGCAGTTTAAGACCAGAGAACTATGGCTACACCTTC,CASSLRPENYGYTF
TRBV18,TRBJ1-1,.,.,TGTGCCAGCTCACCTATGAGGGGGGAAAGAGCCTCCTTAGAAGCTTTCTTT,CASSPMRGERASLEAFF
TRBV28,TRBJ1-5,.,TRBD1,TGTGCCAGCAGGACAGGGGGCGCGTATCAGCCCCAGCATTTT,CASRTGGAYQPQHF
TRBV2,TRBJ1-3,.,.,TGTGCCAGCAGTGTATTGAGACAGGTACTACCACGCTCTGGAAACACCATATATTTT,CASSVLRQVLPRSGNTIYF
TRBV9,TRBJ1-2,.,.,TGTGCCAGCAGCGATGGACGGGAGGGAAACTATGGCTACACCTTC,CASSDGREGNYGYTF
TRBV24-1,TRBJ1-5,.,TRBD1,TGTGCCACCAGTGATCTGACAGGGGATCAGCCCCAGCATTTT,CATSDLTGDQPQHF
TRBV12-3/TRBV12-4,TRBJ2-2,.,TRBD1,TGTGCCAGCAGGACAGGGTACACCGGGGAGCTGTTTTTT,CASRTGYTGELFF
TRBV4-1,TRBJ1-1,.,.,TGCGCCAGCAGCCGAGACAATGAAGCTTTCTTT,CASSRDNEAFF
TRBV19,TRBJ1-1,.,.,TGTGCCAGTAGTATTGTGTTGGGACACTCGGAAGCTTTCTTT,CASSIVLGHSEAFF
TRBV29-1,TRBJ1-2,.,.,TGCAGCGTTGAAGATTCCGGCAGGGCTGGCTACACCTTC,CSVEDSGRAGYTF
TRBV6-5,TRBJ1-5,.,.,TGTGCCAGCAGTACATGGGTAGCGCAGCCCCAGCATTTT,CASSTWVAQPQHF
TRBV25-1,TRBJ1-1,.,.,TGTGCCAGCAGTGACCAGGGTTGGACTGAAGCTTTCTTT,CASSDQGWTEAFF
TRBV7-9,TRBJ1-2,.,TRBD1,TGTGCCAGCAGCCCCAGGGGGAGTCAAGGATATGGCTACACCTTC,CASSPRGSQGYGYTF
TRBV7-2,TRBJ2-1,once,.,TGTGCCAGCAGCTTACTACGCAATGAGCAGTTCTTC,CASSLLRNEQFF
TRBV27,TRBJ1-1,once,.,TGTGCCAGCAGTTTATTCCCTAACACTGAAGCTTTCTTT,CASSLFPNTEAFF
TRBV7-6,TRBJ2-2,.,TRBD2,TGTGCCAGCAGCTTAGGGGGTAGCGGGACAACCGGGGAGCTGTTTTTT,CASSLGGSGTTGELFF
TRBV6-4,TRBJ1-5,.,.,TGTGCCAGCAGTACTTCCGGACAGCGAAAGGCCAATCAGCCCCAGCATTTT,CASSTSGQRKANQPQHF
TRBV19,TRBJ1-2,.,TRBD1,TGTGCCAGTGGACAGGAGGTGGGTGGCTACACCTTC,CASGQEVGGYTF
TRBV28,TRBJ1-2,.,.,TGTGCCAGCAGATCCGACAGGACAGTCCCTTTTAACTATGGCTACACCTTC,CASRSDRTVPFNYGYTF
TRBV7-7,TRBJ2-5,.,TRBD2,TGTGCCAGCAGCTTAGACCCGGGGGGCCAAGAGACCCAGTACTTC,CASSLDPGGQETQYF
TRBV27,TRBJ1-1,.,.,TGTGCCAGCAGTTTGGGGATGAAGCGAAGAGCTTTCTTT,CASSLGMKRRAFF
TRBV9,TRBJ2-3,.,.,TGTGCCAGCAGCCCGAACGTAGACAGGGAGGGAGATACGCAGTATTTT,CASSPNVDREGDTQYF
TRBV6-5,TRBJ1-1,.,.,TGTGCCAGCTTCCTTGGGATGAGGGCTGAAGCTTTCTTT,CASFLGMRAEAFF
TRBV14,TRBJ2-7,.,.,TGTGCCAGCAGCCAAGATGGGTGGGGGGCCTCCTACGAGCAGTACTTC,CASSQDGWGASYEQYF
TRBV19,TRBJ1-1,.,.,TGTGCCAGTACAGACCAGTCCACTGAAGCTTTCTTT,CASTDQSTEAFF
TRBV3-1/TRBV3-2,TRBJ1-5,.,.,TGTGCCAGCAGTATGGGGAGAGGTCAGCCCCAGCATTTT,CASSMGRGQPQHF
TRBV19,TRBJ1-5,.,TRBD1,TGTGCCAGTAGTTCCCTTGGACAGGGGATTGAGCCCCAGCATTTT,CASSSLGQGIEPQHF
TRBV2,TRBJ1-1,.,.,TGTGCCAGCATCTACATTCGGGGTGACACTGAAGCTTTCTTT,CASIYIRGDTEAFF
TRBV7-8,TRBJ1-5,.,.,TGTGCCAGCAGCCCCCGCTGGGGGGATCAGCCCCAGCATTTT,CASSPRWGDQPQHF
TRBV10-3,TRBJ2-3,.,TRBD2,TGTGCCATCAGTGGGGTGGGACTAGGGGACACAGATACGCAGTATTTT,CAISGVGLGDTDTQYF
TRBV19,TRBJ1-1,.,.,TGTGCCAGTAGTAAGGGACCCCTCACTGAAGCTTTCTTT,CASSKGPLTEAFF
TRBV20-1,TRBJ2-3,.,.,TGCAGTGCTAGTCTATCGAGCACAGATACGCAGTATTTT,CSASLSSTDTQYF
TRBV6-6,TRBJ2-7,.,.,TGTGCCAGCAGGTTCGAGACAGTGGACTACGAGCAGTACTTC,CASRFETVDYEQYF
TRBV6-5,TRBJ1-3,.,.,TGTGCCAGCAGTCCCACGACAGCCTCTGGAAACACCATATATTTT,CASSPTTASGNTIYF
TRBV4-1,TRBJ2-1,.,.,TGCGCCAGCAGCCAAGGCGGGCTAGAGGTTATCTATGAGCAGTTCTTC,CASSQGGLEVIYEQFF
TRBV2,TRBJ2-1,once,.,TGTGCCAGCAGTCCAACACCATACAATGAGCAGTTCTTC,CASSPTPYNEQFF
TRBV29-1,TRBJ2-1,.,TRBD2,TGCAGCGTGGGCGGGGGGTCAAGCAATGAGCAGTTCTTC,CSVGGGSSNEQFF
TRBV7-2,TRBJ1-6,.,TRBD1,TGTGCCAGCAGCTTAGAGGGACAGGGTTCACCCCTCCACTTT,CASSLEGQGSPLHF
TRBV28,TRBJ2-2,.,.,TGTGCCAGCACCTCAGCCGGGGAGCTGTTTTTT,CASTSAGELFF
TRBV7-9,TRBJ2-5,.,.,TGTGCCAGCAGCTTGGACTCGGGCCGGGAGACCCAGTACTTC,CASSLDSGRETQYF
TRBV11-2,TRBJ1-4,few,.,TGTGCCAGCAGCTTAGATGGAGGGGCGGGGGAAAAACTGTTTTTT,CASSLDGGAGEKLFF
TRBV6-6,TRBJ1-2,.,TRBD1,TGTGCCAGCACCCTATCGACAGGGCATGGCTACACCTTC,CASTLSTGHGYTF
TRBV19,TRBJ1-1,once,TRBD1,TGTGCCAGTAGGCCGGGACAGATAAAGAACACTGAAGCTTTCTTT,CASRPGQIKNTEAFF
TRBV13,TRBJ1-2,.,.,TGTGCCAGCAGCTTATTCCCAGGGGCCAACTATGGCTACACCTTC,CASSLFPGANYGYTF